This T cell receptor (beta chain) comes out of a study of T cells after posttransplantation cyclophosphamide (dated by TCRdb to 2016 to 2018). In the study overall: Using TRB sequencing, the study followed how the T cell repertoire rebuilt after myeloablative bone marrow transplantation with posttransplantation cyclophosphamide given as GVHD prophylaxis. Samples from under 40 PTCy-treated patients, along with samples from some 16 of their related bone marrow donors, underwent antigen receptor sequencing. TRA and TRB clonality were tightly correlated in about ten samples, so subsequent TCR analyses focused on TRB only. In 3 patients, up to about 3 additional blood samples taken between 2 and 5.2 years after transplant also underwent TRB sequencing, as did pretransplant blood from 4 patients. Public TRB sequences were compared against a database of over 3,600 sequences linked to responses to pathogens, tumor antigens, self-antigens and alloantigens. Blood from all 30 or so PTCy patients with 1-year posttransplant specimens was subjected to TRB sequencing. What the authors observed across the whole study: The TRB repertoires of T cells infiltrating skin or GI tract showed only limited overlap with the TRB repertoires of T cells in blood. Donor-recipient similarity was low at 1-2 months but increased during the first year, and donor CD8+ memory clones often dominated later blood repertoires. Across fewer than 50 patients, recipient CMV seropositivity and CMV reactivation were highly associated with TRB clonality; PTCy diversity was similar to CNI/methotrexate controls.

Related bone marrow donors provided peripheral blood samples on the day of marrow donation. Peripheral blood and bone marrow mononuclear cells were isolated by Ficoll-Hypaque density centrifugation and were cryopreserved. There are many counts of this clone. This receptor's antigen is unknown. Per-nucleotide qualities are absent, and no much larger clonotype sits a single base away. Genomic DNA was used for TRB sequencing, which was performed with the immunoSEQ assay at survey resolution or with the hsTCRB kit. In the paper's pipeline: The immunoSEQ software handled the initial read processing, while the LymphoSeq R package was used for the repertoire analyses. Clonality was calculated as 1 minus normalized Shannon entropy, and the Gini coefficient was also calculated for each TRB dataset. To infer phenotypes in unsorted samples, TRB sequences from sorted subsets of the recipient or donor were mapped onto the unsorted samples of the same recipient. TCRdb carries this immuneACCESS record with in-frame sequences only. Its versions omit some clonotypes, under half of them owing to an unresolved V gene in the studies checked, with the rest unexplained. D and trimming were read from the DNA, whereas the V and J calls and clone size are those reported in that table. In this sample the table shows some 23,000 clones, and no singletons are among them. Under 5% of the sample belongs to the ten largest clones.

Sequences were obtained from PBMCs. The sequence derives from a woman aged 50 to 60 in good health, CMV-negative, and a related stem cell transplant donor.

CDR3 region: CASSLTGGLGYTF. The nucleotide sequence reads as follows: TGTGCCAGCAGCTTAACCGGAGGGTTGGGGTACACCTTC. The chain links TRBV13 with TRBJ1-2, with an unclear D gene assignment. CDR1 PRHDT and CDR2 FYEKMQ were looked up in the germline V gene (reference sequence). The CDR3 starts with the cysteine, ends with the phenylalanine, and has 13 residues. Kept here is only the CDR3 DNA, which spans 39 bases and is read in frame from base 1. V is pared back by 2 bases and J by 11 bases, with 15 bases lying between the germline termini.